This T cell receptor (beta chain) was documented in a study of radiotherapy plus CTLA-4 blockade in lung cancer. Study-level findings and limits: Increased serum interferon-beta after radiation also reportedly predicted response strongly. Expansion in blood of tumor-derived TCR clones was seen after radiotherapy plus ipilimumab.

Focal radiation with ipilimumab CTLA-4 blockade was given to patients with chemo-refractory metastatic non-small-cell lung cancer. In regard to this clone: Its specificity is not known.

Assay: immunoSEQ multiplex PCR; the TCRdb copy retains only in-frame clones and omits some. The sample holds 58,000 or so clones, roughly four fifths seen once. Source: peripheral blood, taken from a patient treated with radiotherapy plus ipilimumab. The origin of this receptor is a human donor with non-small cell lung cancer who had a complete response to radiotherapy plus ipilimumab.

CDR3 region: CATSRVGGTDTQYF. The CDR3 nucleotides read TGTGCCACCAGCAGAGTGGGAGGAACAGATACGCAGTATTTT. This chain links TRBV15 with TRBJ2-3, with TRBD2 as a possible D gene (6 bases). This CDR3 is 14 amino acids long. From germline, CDR1 is LNHNV and CDR2 YYDKDF (reference sequence). V lost 1 base, J lost 3 bases, and 8 bases lay in between.